This T cell receptor (beta chain) was sequenced for a study of spatial heterogeneity in lung cancer (dated by TCRdb to the late 2010s). In the study overall: Beta-chain transcripts were consistently detected in greater numbers than alpha-chain transcripts, which likely reflected higher beta-chain transcript abundance. In the raw uncorrected reads, each unique combination of TCR and UMI appeared more than ten times on average. The study quantitatively compared TCR alpha and beta repertoires across multiple tumor regions, matched nontumor lung and blood in non-small cell lung cancer. Nonsynonymous mutation counts, determined by whole-exome sequencing of tumor tissue, were related to features of the TCR repertoire. Both alpha and beta chains were TCR-sequenced in a few hundred tumor regions, approximately 67 matched nontumor lung samples and some 56 PBMC samples obtained at surgery.

According to the germline V gene, CDR1 reads SNHLY and CDR2 reads FYNNEI. The CDR3 numbers 17 residues from cysteine through phenylalanine. This entry keeps only the CDR3 DNA: 51 bases, framed from base 1. After removal of 6 bases from V and 5 bases from J, the junction retains 17 bases not matched to a gene. The library was produced with 5' RACE. Sequencing relied on a NextSeq 500. In the TCR library protocol, a unique molecular identifier was attached to each TCR cDNA molecule so that PCR and sequencing errors could be corrected. The original methods were these. TCR identification, UMI-based error correction and CDR3 extraction were performed with Decombinator tools. Expanded TCRs were defined as those above a frequency of 2 per 1,000, corresponding to the top 1% of the tumor frequency distribution. Renyi diversity was calculated using the R vegan package after each repertoire was subsampled 100 times to 5,000 TCRs. CDR3 similarity networks were constructed using string-kernel similarity of amino acid triplets, with links drawn between CDR3s whose pairwise similarity was above 0.82. Through fastp at Q25 and MiXCR, TCRdb rebuilt clones from the public reads, retaining in-frame beta chains. A single entry per CDR3 protein holds the most common genes and DNA from its merged rows. TCRdb, not the authors, supplied the V and J calls. Across this sample there are fewer than 20,000 distinct CDR3 sequences, with around 19% seen only once. 11% to 15% of the sample belongs to the ten largest clones.

Summary of the overall study and its limitations: Additional single-cell paired TCR alpha and beta sequencing was considered necessary to confirm, at a functional level, the hypothesis that regional TCRs recognize regional mutations. Ubiquitous expanded tumor TCRs showed up in blood more often at tumor resection than at routine follow-up.

As regards this clonotype: No antigen is known for it. Base qualities are not recorded, but no much larger clone differs from it by a single base.

What this sample's time point label stands for: sample taken at primary tumor resection. Whole RNA extracted from tumor and nontumor lung tissue, or from cryopreserved PBMC samples, was used for TCR sequencing without cell sorting. Donors were some 67 patients with early-stage, untreated non-small cell lung cancer from the lung TRACERx cohort. A patient was chosen for TCR sequencing only when enough RNA was available from at least two tumor regions. Recombination joined TRBV2 with TRBJ2-7; 9 bases in the middle match TRBD1. This specimen was PBMCs, taken at surgery. This TCR was recovered from a male donor with early-stage non-small cell lung cancer. The CDR3 corresponds to CASSASRSLGQGHEQYF. The sequenced DNA: TGTGCCAGCAGCGCATCAAGGTCATTGGGACAGGGACACGAGCAGTACTTC.